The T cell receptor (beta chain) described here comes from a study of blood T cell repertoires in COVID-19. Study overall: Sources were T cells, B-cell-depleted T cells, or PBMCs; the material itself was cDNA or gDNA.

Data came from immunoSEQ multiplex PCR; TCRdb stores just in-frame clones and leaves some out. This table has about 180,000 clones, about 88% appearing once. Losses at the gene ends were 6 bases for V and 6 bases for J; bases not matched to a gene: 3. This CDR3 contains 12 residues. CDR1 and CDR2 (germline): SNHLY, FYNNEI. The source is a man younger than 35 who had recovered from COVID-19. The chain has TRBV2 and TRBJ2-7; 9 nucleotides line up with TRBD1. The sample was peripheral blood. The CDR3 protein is CASRTGGAEQYF. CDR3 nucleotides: TGTGCCAGCAGGACAGGGGGTGCCGAGCAGTACTTC.